What follows are 2 T cell receptor beta chains derived from one specimen sequenced in a study of PD-1 blockade in classical Hodgkin lymphoma. All patients experienced relapse after autologous stem cell transplantation, and brentuximab vedotin exposure was variable. Using immunoSEQ multiplex PCR, the repertoire was profiled, and TCRdb retains in-frame clones only, with some absent. This table holds about 14,000 clones, around 84% found once. Source: peripheral blood mononuclear cells (PBMCs), taken at baseline. Receptors originate from a human donor with classical Hodgkin lymphoma.

J is TRBJ1-3 and V is TRBV7-9; 8 bases are a match to TRBD1. Germline V gives CDR1 SEHNR, CDR2 FQNEAQ (reference sequence). Germline trimming cut 5 bases from V and 4 bases from J; bases unmatched to any gene: 7. The CDR3 is 15 amino acids. This chain's CDR3 is CASSPLDRDGNTIYF. In DNA, the CDR3 is TGTGCCAGCAGCCCGCTGGACAGGGACGGAAACACCATATATTTT.

V gene TRBV4-2 combines with J gene TRBJ1-1; possible D gene TRBD1, 6 bases. The V gene's germline CDR1 is LGHNA and CDR2 YNFKEQ. Trimming left V 0 bases short and J 3 bases short, with 14 bases between. The CDR3 length is 16 residues. CDR3 protein: CASSQDEGRGDTEAFF. CDR3 nucleotide sequence: TGTGCCAGCAGCCAAGATGAGGGAAGGGGGGACACTGAAGCTTTCTTT.